The clone carrying this TCR beta chain was seen repeatedly, ten times or more. Its matching antigen is unknown. TCRdb itself ran the 5' RACE reads through MiXCR, one entry per CDR3 protein. The data hold about 1.7 million distinct CDR3 sequences, with about 32% observed a single time. These data come from a study of identical twins. Overall study results and limits: The abundant beta clonotypes from cord blood had fewer insertions, and memory repertoires had none of this. Models predicted too little out-of-frame TCR alpha sharing in monozygotic twins. The study found weaker excess twin sharing in beta out-of-frame sequences. Cross-sectional statistics underpinned the conclusions; the same donors were not followed.

CDR3 length: 15 residues. Germline loops: CDR1 DFQATT, CDR2 SNEGSKA (reference sequence). V shed 4 bases and J 4 bases; nucleotides not matched to a gene: 10. The sequence was obtained from a newborn girl in good health. The chain links TRBV20-1 to TRBJ2-3; 8 nucleotides match TRBD2. Sequencing was performed on cord blood. CDR3 DNA: TGCAGTGCTACGGGACTAGATCGCCCCCCAGATACGCAGTATTTT. Translating gives CSATGLDRPPDTQYF.